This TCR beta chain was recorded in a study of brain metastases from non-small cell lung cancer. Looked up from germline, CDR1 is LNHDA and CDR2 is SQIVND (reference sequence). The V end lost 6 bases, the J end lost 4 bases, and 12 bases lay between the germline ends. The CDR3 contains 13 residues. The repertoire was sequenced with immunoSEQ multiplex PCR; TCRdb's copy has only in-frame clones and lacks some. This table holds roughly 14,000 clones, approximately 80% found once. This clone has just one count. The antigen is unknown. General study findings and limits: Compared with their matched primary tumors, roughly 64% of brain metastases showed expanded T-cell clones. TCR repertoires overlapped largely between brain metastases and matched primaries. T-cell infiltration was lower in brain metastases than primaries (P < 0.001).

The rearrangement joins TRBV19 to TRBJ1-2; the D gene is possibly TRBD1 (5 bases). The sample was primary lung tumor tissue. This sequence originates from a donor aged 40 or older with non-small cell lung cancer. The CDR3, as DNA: TGTGCCAGTAGCCGGGACTTCTCCTATGGCTACACCTTC. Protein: CASSRDFSYGYTF.